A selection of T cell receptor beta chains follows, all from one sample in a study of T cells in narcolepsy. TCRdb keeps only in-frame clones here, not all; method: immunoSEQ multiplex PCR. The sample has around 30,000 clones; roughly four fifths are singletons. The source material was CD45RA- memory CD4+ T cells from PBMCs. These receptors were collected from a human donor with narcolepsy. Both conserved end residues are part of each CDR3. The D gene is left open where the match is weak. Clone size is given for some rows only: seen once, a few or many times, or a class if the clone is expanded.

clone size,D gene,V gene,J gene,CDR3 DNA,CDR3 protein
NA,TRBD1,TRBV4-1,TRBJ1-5,TGCGCCAGCAGCCAAGCTCCGGGACAGGGGTTCTTGCGCAATCAGCCCCAGCATTTT,CASSQAPGQGFLRNQPQHF
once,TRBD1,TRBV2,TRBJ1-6,TGTGCCGGAGGCGGGACAGTGAATTCACCCCTCCACTTT,CAGGGTVNSPLHF
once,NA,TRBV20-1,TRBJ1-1,TGCAGTGCTAGAAGAATGACTGAAGCTTTCTTT,CSARRMTEAFF
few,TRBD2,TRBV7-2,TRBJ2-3,TGTGCCAGCAGCTTAAATAGCGGGGGGGCTAAAGATACGCAGTATTTT,CASSLNSGGAKDTQYF
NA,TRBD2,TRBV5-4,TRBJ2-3,TGTGCCAGCAGCTTGATGGGCGGGGGGGGCCTCACAGATACGCAGTATTTT,CASSLMGGGGLTDTQYF
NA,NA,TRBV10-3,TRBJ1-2,TGTGCCATCAGTGAAAAAGGCAGCCCCTATGGCTACACCTTC,CAISEKGSPYGYTF
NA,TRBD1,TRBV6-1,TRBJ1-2,TGTGCCAGCAGTGTCAGACAGGGGAATAACTATGGCTACACCTTC,CASSVRQGNNYGYTF
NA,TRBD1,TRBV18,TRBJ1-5,TGTGCCAGCTCACCTACTCAGGGACAGGGCGACAATCAGCCCCAGCATTTT,CASSPTQGQGDNQPQHF
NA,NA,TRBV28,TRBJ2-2,TGTGCCAGCCAATCCGGGGTCACCGGGGAGCTGTTTTTT,CASQSGVTGELFF
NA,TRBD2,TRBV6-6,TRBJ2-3,TGTGCCATCCAGAGGGAGGGGACCACAGATACGCAGTATTTT,CAIQREGTTDTQYF
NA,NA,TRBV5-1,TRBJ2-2,TGCGCCAGCAGCTTCCCAGGGGGGACGAACACCGGGGAGCTGTTTTTT,CASSFPGGTNTGELFF